This T cell receptor (beta chain) was captured in a study of T cell changes during pregnancy in multiple sclerosis. Profiled with immunoSEQ multiplex PCR; TCRdb holds only in-frame clones, not every one. The table includes around 80,000 clones, around 92% detected once. The CDR3 contains 15 residues. Germline CDR1 and CDR2: MNHEY and SVGAGI. After removal of 5 bases from V and 0 bases from J, the junction contained 3 bases not matched to a gene. The rearrangement links TRBV6-5 to TRBJ1-3; 8 positions match TRBD1. The specimen was peripheral blood, collected before pregnancy. The sequence was obtained from a female donor with multiple sclerosis, enrolled in a pregnancy study. The CDR3 region is CASSPTGGSGNTIYF. CDR3 bases: TGTGCCAGCAGTCCTACAGGGGGCTCTGGAAACACCATATATTTT.